This TCR beta chain was observed in a study of low-dose radiotherapy and immunotherapy resistance in tumors. About the study: Cohort 1 received 0.5 Gy per fraction every 2 weeks, totaling 6.5 Gy.

First-strand cDNA used TRAV- and TRBV-specific primers, covering alpha and beta chains. It was with a constant-region primer and a V-primer adapter that TCRs were amplified over roughly 19 PCR cycles. Each CDR3 protein is one row after TCRdb ran MiXCR on the reads. The profile shows around 68,000 distinct CDR3 sequences, 26% of them singletons. Time point here: before trial treatment. Each eligible patient had an advanced solid tumor, and these tumors lacked tumor-infiltrating lymphocytes. The CDR3 has 17 residues. Of note for this clonotype: This clone may be a read error of a much larger clone one base away. Because the CDR3 is missing its conserved closing phenylalanine or tryptophan, this is likely a read error.

Material: PBMCs, obtained before treatment. The chain is built from TRBV5-3 and TRBJ2-1; D gene unclear. TRBV5-3 is classed as an ORF, of uncertain function. The source is a male donor with rectosigmoid adenocarcinoma. The CDR3 sequence: CASSSLSAREPYNEQFY. The DNA for the CDR3 is TGTGCCAGCAGCTCGCTATCGGCAAGGGAACCCTACAATGAGCAGTTCTAC.